The 22 T cell receptor delta chains in this list originate from one sample, sequenced in a study of gamma-delta T cells after stem cell transplantation. TCRdb repeated clone calling on the RT-PCR reads with CATT. The data show 10,000 to 13,000 delta-chain clones, around two fifths seen once. Specimen: gamma-delta T cells. These receptors all come from a human donor. It is not recorded whose cells these are; they may come from a transplant donor.

This clone turned up a few times. The chain uses TRDV1 and TRDJ1, with 7 positions matching TRDD3. Germline loops: CDR1 TSWWSYY, CDR2 QGS. After removal of 5 bases from V and 4 bases from J, the junction contained 16 bases not matched to a gene. The CDR3 covers 17 residues. CDR3 sequence reads: CALGMPGGTLGGDKLIF. In nucleotides, the CDR3 is TGTGCTCTTGGGATGCCTGGGGGGACACTGGGAGGCGATAAACTCATCTTT.

This clone occurred a few times. This chain uses TRDV1 with TRDJ1; 7 nucleotides match TRDD3. Germline CDR1 is TSWWSYY and CDR2 is QGS. Trimming at V came to 4 bases and at J to 0 bases, leaving 11 bases not matched to a gene. CDR3 size: 17 residues. This CDR3 reads CALGGDLGGRNTDKLIF. The CDR3 DNA follows: TGTGCTCTTGGGGGAGACCTGGGGGGACGCAACACCGATAAACTCATCTTT.

This chain uses TRDV3 with TRDJ1; D remains unclear. The CDR3 is made up of 15 amino acids. Germline CDR1 and CDR2: TVYSNPD and GDNSRS (reference sequence). Trimming shortened V by 2 bases and J by 2 bases, and 18 bases separated the two germline ends. CDR3 loop: CAFFSALTETDKLIF. The CDR3 nucleotides read TGTGCCTTTTTTTCCGCCTTGACGGAGACCGATAAACTCATCTTT.

This sequence joins TRDV2 and TRDJ1, with 12 bases that match TRDD3. Germline trimming cut 0 bases from V and 3 bases from J; bases unmatched to any gene: 7. Germline V lookup: CDR1 GEAIGNYY, CDR2 EKD. The CDR3 is 17 residues long. DNA for the CDR3: TGTGCCTGTGACACCTCGGCCTGGGGGATACGTCCCGATAAACTCATCTTT. Its translation is CACDTSAWGIRPDKLIF.

Regarding this clone: Since a much larger clone is just one base distant, this may be a read error. The gene calls are TRDV2 and TRDJ2; 8 bases are shared with TRDD3. There are 24 residues in the CDR3. CDR1 is GEAIGNYY, CDR2 EKD, per germline. CDR3 region: CACNTGQSYDYSYWGAKGSAQLFF. CDR3 bases: TGTGCCTGTAACACGGGACAATCCTACGACTACTCCTACTGGGGGGCTAAAGGATCGGCACAACTCTTCTTT.

This clone has a single count. A much larger clone is a single base away; this may be a read error. The chain recombines TRDV2 with TRDJ2, with 12 bases matching TRDD3. CDR3 length: 14 residues. Germline CDR1 reads GEAIGNYY; CDR2 reads EKD. The CDR3 bases are TGTGCCTGTGACGTACTGGGGGATACAGCAAAACTCTTCTTT. This translates into CACDVLGDTAKLFF.

This clone was seen once. The CDR3: CATNTSRPADLLGDKGKAIIF. The CDR3 nucleotides are TGTGCCACCAACACCTCCCGCCCCGCAGACTTACTGGGGGATAAAGGGAAAGCGATCATCTTT. This chain connects TRDV3 to TRDJ1, with 11 positions matching TRDD3. This CDR3 has 21 residues. Per the germline V gene, CDR1 is TVYSNPD and CDR2 is GDNSRS (reference sequence). J was trimmed by 12 bases and V by 5 bases; bases with no gene match: 38. Based on the CDR3 plus reference TRDV3 and TRDJ1, the full variable domain is CDKVTQSSPDQTVASGSEVVLLCTYDTVYSNPDLFWYRIRPDYSFQFVFYGDNSRSEGADFTQGRFSVKHILTQKAFHLVISPVRTEDSATYYCATNTSRPADLLGDKGKAIIFGKGTRVTVEP.

This clone counts as medium-sized. The chain uses TRDV2 and TRDJ3, with D uncertain. V was clipped by 1 base and J by 0 bases, with 15 bases between them. This CDR3 has 19 residues. CDR1 GEAIGNYY and CDR2 EKD come from the germline V gene. The CDR3 nucleotides read TGTGCCTGTGACACGATGGAGGGCCCTAGCTCCTGGGACACCCGACAGATGTTTTTC. This codes for CACDTMEGPSSWDTRQMFF.

This clone appeared a few times. The V and J genes are TRDV1 and TRDJ1, with 10 nucleotides matching TRDD3. The V gene end was trimmed by 2 bases and the J gene end by 2 bases; junction bases not matched to a gene: 20. Germline V lookup: CDR1 TSWWSYY, CDR2 QGS. The CDR3 covers 21 residues. CDR3 nucleotides: TGTGCTCTTGGGGAAAACTCCTACATCTGGGGGATAAGAAGACGGACCGATAAACTCATCTTT. It translates to CALGENSYIWGIRRRTDKLIF.

The chain uses TRDV1 and TRDJ1; 11 bases line up with TRDD3. This CDR3 region has 24 residues. Looked up from germline, CDR1 is TSWWSYY and CDR2 is QGS. Unmatched junction bases numbered 33, after V lost 9 bases and J lost 0 bases. Here the CDR3 reads CALVPFSTEPPYWGIAGYTDKLIF. In DNA form, the CDR3 reads TGTGCTCTCGTTCCCTTCTCTACAGAACCTCCGTACTGGGGGATAGCGGGGTACACCGATAAACTCATCTTT.

This clone is classed as medium-sized. This CDR3 is also generated by other DNA sequences in the sample. The rearrangement links TRDV2 to TRDJ1, with unresolved D. CDR1 GEAIGNYY and CDR2 EKD come from the germline V gene. The CDR3 runs to 17 residues. Trimming removed 3 bases at V and 0 bases at J, with 19 bases between. The CDR3 is CACDPVLRRSYTDKLIF. The CDR3 DNA is TGTGCCTGTGACCCCGTACTGCGGAGATCGTACACCGATAAACTCATCTTT.

Only a few counts were recorded for this clone. The V and J genes are TRDV1 and TRDJ1; possibly TRDD3 for D (6 bases). Germline V lookup: CDR1 TSWWSYY, CDR2 QGS. Trimming removed 0 bases from V and 4 bases from J, with 12 bases in between. The CDR3 covers 15 residues. Here the CDR3 reads CALGELGGQYDKLIF. CDR3 sequence (DNA): TGTGCTCTTGGGGAACTAGGGGGACAGTACGATAAACTCATCTTT.

The table lists this clone with a few counts. This chain connects TRDV1 to TRDJ1; TRDD3 matches at 10 bases. Germline lookup yields CDR1 TSWWSYY and CDR2 QGS. Trimming at V came to 0 bases and at J to 4 bases, leaving 17 bases not matched to a gene. This CDR3 spans 20 amino acids. The CDR3: CALGELKSIPWGIQGDKLIF. The CDR3 nucleotides are TGTGCTCTTGGGGAACTAAAATCTATCCCTTGGGGGATACAGGGCGATAAACTCATCTTT.

On this clone: With a much larger clone just one base away, this may be a read error. It is unclear where the CDR3 begins or ends on the DNA, so no DNA is shown, and the CDR3 is as TCRdb lists it. This rearrangement joins TRDV2 to TRDJ1; no check of the table's D call, TRDD3, against the DNA was made. The CDR3 is made up of 17 amino acids, end residues included. The germline V gene has CDR1 GEAIGNYY and CDR2 EKD. CDR3 region: CACDTVNLGEYPDKLIF.

Of note for this clone: This same CDR3 is encoded by further DNA sequences in the sample. The chain employs TRDV3 and TRDJ1; D remains unclear. The V end lost 4 bases, the J end lost 2 bases, and 17 bases lay between the germline ends. This CDR3 is 14 amino acids long. Germline V lookup: CDR1 TVYSNPD, CDR2 GDNSRS (reference sequence). CDR3 in DNA: TGTGCCTCCTGGAGTTACTCTTATACCGATAAACTCATCTTT. This codes for CASWSYSYTDKLIF.

This clone showed up just a few times. This sequence joins TRDV1 and TRDJ1; D is unclear. Trimming cost V 1 base and J 10 bases, with 31 bases left between them. The length of the CDR3 is 19 residues. Germline CDR1 reads TSWWSYY; CDR2 reads QGS. The CDR3, as DNA: TGTGCTCTTGGGGAACCCCTGGTTGAACTTGCGGGACATACAACGGTACTCATCTTT. Amino acids: CALGEPLVELAGHTTVLIF.

This clone is classed as medium-sized. V usage is TRDV1 and J usage is TRDJ1, with 9 bases matching TRDD3. The CDR3 loop spans 21 amino acids. Trimming cost V 2 bases and J 0 bases; bases outside gene matches: 19. The germline V gene has CDR1 TSWWSYY and CDR2 QGS. As DNA, the CDR3 is TGTGCTCTTGGGGAAAGAATAAACGGGGGATACTCGTTACTCTACACCGATAAACTCATCTTT. Protein sequence: CALGERINGGYSLLYTDKLIF.

In its sample, this clone was seen a few times. The chain joins TRDV1 to TRDJ1, with 10 bases that match TRDD3. CDR3 length: 22 residues. V was pared by 3 bases and J by 2 bases, with 24 bases of the junction left unmatched. Germline lookup yields CDR1 TSWWSYY and CDR2 QGS. CDR3 protein: CALGDPLGLPWGIRRNTDKLIF. CDR3 bases: TGTGCTCTTGGGGACCCTCTCGGCCTTCCCTGGGGGATAAGGCGTAATACCGATAAACTCATCTTT.

The J gene is TRDJ1, the V gene TRDV1; D might be TRDD2 or TRDD3, each matching 6 bases. There are 22 residues in the CDR3. Looked up from germline, CDR1 is TSWWSYY and CDR2 is QGS. The ends were cut back, 2 bases at V and 0 bases at J, with 31 bases in the middle. Here the CDR3 DNA reads TGTGCTCTTGGGGAATACTCCTACCCCCATCGGGGATTGGGGAGTTACACCGATAAACTCATCTTT. Translated, it gives CALGEYSYPHRGLGSYTDKLIF.

This chain joins TRDV2 and TRDJ3; TRDD3 agrees at 9 bases. CDR1 is GEAIGNYY, CDR2 EKD, per germline. With 3 bases clipped from V and 0 bases from J, the junction kept 2 bases outside the gene matches. The CDR3 consists of 17 residues. As DNA, the CDR3 is TGTGCCTGTGACTACTGGGGGAGCTCCTGGGACACCCGACAGATGTTTTTC. It yields the protein CACDYWGSSWDTRQMFF.

This clone was seen a few times. The CDR3 coding sequence is TGTGCCTTTCACTGGGGGCCAAAAGTCTGGTCCTGGGACACCCGACAGATGTTTTTC. Translated: CAFHWGPKVWSWDTRQMFF. V gene TRDV3 combines with J gene TRDJ3; 8 bases fit TRDD3. CDR1 is TVYSNPD and CDR2 is GDNSRS in the germline V gene (reference sequence). V shed 2 bases, J shed 1 base, and the junction held 13 bases outside the gene matches. This CDR3 comprises 19 residues.

This clone occurred a few times. This chain links TRDV1 with TRDJ1; 10 nucleotides align to TRDD3. The V segment lost 5 bases and the J segment 8 bases; nucleotides outside the gene matches: 32. CDR1 and CDR2 from the germline V gene are TSWWSYY and QGS. The CDR3 length is 22 residues. The CDR3 region has the DNA TGTGCTCTTGGGAAATACGTCCCTCTCTCTCGTACTGGGGGATTATTGGCCACCAAACTCATCTTT. Translation: CALGKYVPLSRTGGLLATKLIF.